A single sample is the source of the 5 T cell receptor beta chains below, sequenced in a study of radiation and T cells in renal cell carcinoma. The method was immunoSEQ multiplex PCR; TCRdb's version includes in-frame clones alone and lacks a portion of them. Altogether 120,000 to 150,000 clones are present, 75% to 90% being singletons, with the ten largest covering about a sixth. Time point indicated: blood 4 weeks post-SBRT, at nephrectomy. Treatment meaning: 15 Gy SBRT to primary tumor, nephrectomy 4 weeks later. Sequencing was performed on blood, taken from a patient whose treatment included radiotherapy and nephrectomy. These receptors came from a woman aged 50 to 65 with renal cell carcinoma.

This chain uses TRBV19 with TRBJ2-2; D is undetermined. Germline V gives CDR1 LNHDA, CDR2 SQIVND (reference sequence). Trimming left V 3 bases short and J 8 bases short, with 7 bases between. CDR3 size: 12 residues. The CDR3 region has the DNA TGTGCCAGTAGTATCTGGCCTGGGGAGCTGTTTTTT. This gives the protein CASSIWPGELFF.

The rearrangement uses TRBV19 and TRBJ1-4, with TRBD1 matching 9 bases. Germline CDR1 LNHDA, CDR2 SQIVND (reference sequence). J gave up 5 bases and V 4 bases, and 5 bases lay outside the gene matches. The CDR3 loop spans 15 amino acids. DNA for the CDR3: TGTGCCAGTAGTAAGGCCGGGACAGGGAATGAAAAACTGTTTTTT. Protein product: CASSKAGTGNEKLFF.

The chain employs TRBV6-5 and TRBJ1-1, with 7 bases fitting TRBD1. This CDR3 has 15 residues. Germline V lookup: CDR1 MNHEY, CDR2 SVGAGI. V was clipped by 0 bases and J by 1 base; unmatched bases: 2. DNA for the CDR3: TGTGCCAGCAGTTACTCGAGGACAGGGAACACTGAAGCTTTCTTT. Its protein is CASSYSRTGNTEAFF.

This chain's CDR3 is CASTLTRTRWETQYF. As DNA, the CDR3 is TGTGCCAGCACCCTGACCCGGACTAGATGGGAGACCCAGTACTTC. The chain links TRBV6-1 to TRBJ2-5; 7 bases match TRBD2. With 7 bases clipped from V and 5 bases from J, the junction kept 13 bases outside the gene matches. CDR1 and CDR2 (germline): MNHNS, SASEGT. This CDR3 comprises 15 residues.

J is TRBJ2-1 and V is TRBV30; 7 nucleotides match TRBD2. Germline-derived CDR1 and CDR2 are GTSNPN and SVGIG (reference sequence). V was clipped by 5 bases and J by 7 bases; unmatched bases: 8. This CDR3 is built from 13 residues. CDR3 protein: CAWAGDSHNEQFF. The CDR3 coding sequence is TGTGCCTGGGCGGGGGACTCTCATAATGAGCAGTTCTTC.